This T cell receptor (beta chain) was profiled in a study of T cells in localized non-small cell lung cancer. Study-wide points: When the top 100 tumor clones were examined, a median about 60 of them also appeared in the adjacent lung, which was paired and uninvolved.

Generated by immunoSEQ multiplex PCR, the TCRdb table keeps only in-frame clones and is missing some. The sample has over 25,000 clones; over 75% are singletons. Germline V lookup: CDR1 MDHEN, CDR2 SYDVKM. The V gene lost 2 bases and the J gene lost 8 bases, with 21 bases spanning the gap. There are 16 residues in the CDR3. Remarks on this clone: The antigen is undetermined.

This TCR was recovered from a male donor aged 60 or over with stage III squamous cell lung carcinoma. This rearrangement joins TRBV28 to TRBJ1-2, with a weak D call TRBD1 (6 bases). This material consisted of peripheral blood, taken before any cancer treatment. The CDR3 is CASSLGGAHIIVGYTF. Here the CDR3 DNA reads TGTGCCAGCAGTTTAGGGGGGGCGCATATTATCGTAGGCTACACCTTC.